The clone carrying this T cell receptor (beta chain) was seen only once. The data derive from a study of long-term antiretroviral therapy in people with HIV. Participants with HIV, all of them, were treated in the United States. Germline V lookup: CDR1 SGHRS, CDR2 YFSETQ. The V segment lost 4 bases and the J segment 7 bases; nucleotides outside the gene matches: 3. The CDR3 is 13 residues long. Version v3.0 of the immunoSEQ assay ran at survey level. Sequenced by immunoSEQ multiplex PCR; TCRdb stores in-frame clones only, minus some. The sample shows 42,000 or so clones, 86% of them seen only once. The genes are TRBV5-1 and TRBJ1-4, with 8 bases fitting TRBD1. The sample here was unsorted PBMCs, taken 0.1 years before starting antiretroviral therapy. The sequence derives from a woman between 50 and 59 years old with HIV. CDR3 in amino acids: CASSLQGGEKLFF. In DNA, the CDR3 is TGCGCCAGCAGCCTACAGGGGGGTGAAAAACTGTTTTTT.